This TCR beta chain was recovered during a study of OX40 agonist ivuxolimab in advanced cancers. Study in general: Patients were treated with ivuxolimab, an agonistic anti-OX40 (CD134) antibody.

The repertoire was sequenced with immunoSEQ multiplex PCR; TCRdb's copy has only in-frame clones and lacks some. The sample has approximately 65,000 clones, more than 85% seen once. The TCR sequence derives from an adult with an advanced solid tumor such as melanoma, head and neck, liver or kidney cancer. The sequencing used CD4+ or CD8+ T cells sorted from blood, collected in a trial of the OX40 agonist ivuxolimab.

The CDR3 is CASSFAGTGGFEQYF. In DNA form, the CDR3 reads TGTGCCAGCAGTTTTGCCGGGACAGGTGGGTTCGAGCAGTACTTC. The chain carries TRBV11-3 and TRBJ2-7; 8 bases line up with TRBD1. The J segment lost 6 bases and the V segment lost 6 bases, leaving 13 bases of the junction unmatched. The CDR3 length is 15 residues. Germline V CDR1 and CDR2: SGHNT, YENEEA.